This T cell receptor (beta chain) appears in the sequencing data of a study of T cell responses to AZD1222 COVID-19 vaccine. Study as a whole: Second-dose intervals of approximately 4 or approximately 12 weeks were pooled.

On this clone: The antigen is not known.

TCRdb's copy holds only in-frame clones and misses some; the assay was immunoSEQ multiplex PCR. The sample consists of tens of thousands of clones, around 82% of them appearing once. V was trimmed by 5 bases and J by 1 base, leaving 9 bases between them. The CDR3 extends over 13 amino acids. General study points: Spike as a whole was targeted by vaccine-associated CD4 TCRs, dominant at 160-218 and 743-854. Only six or seven AZD1222 recipients were seropositive at baseline.

This TCR was recovered from an adult in good health. The sequencing used peripheral blood, collected on day 0 of AZD1222 vaccination. The V gene is TRBV12-3 or TRBV12-4, the J gene TRBJ2-7, with D tentatively TRBD1 or TRBD2 (5 bases each). The CDR3 DNA follows: TGTGCCAGCAGTCGGGACGGATCCTACGAGCAGTACTTC. Protein: CASSRDGSYEQYF.